This is a list of T cell receptor beta chains from one sample in a study of cytomegalovirus exposure and HLA in healthy donors. Data came from immunoSEQ multiplex PCR; TCRdb stores just in-frame clones and leaves some out. This sample has 150,000 or so clones; approximately 74% occur once, and the top ten carry 5.5% to 8.5%. The sequenced material came from PBMCs. Source of these receptors: a male donor in good health and CMV-seronegative. The CDR3 runs from the conserved cysteine through the conserved F or W.

len	v_gene	j_gene	CDR3aa
13	TRBV5-8	TRBJ2-7	CASSPDGTYEQYF
15	TRBV7-2	TRBJ2-3	CASFPGQSSTDTQYF
16	TRBV5-5	TRBJ2-5	CASSPYSGSWRETQYF
15	TRBV6-5	TRBJ1-1	CASSVLAGEGTEAFF
13	TRBV6-5	TRBJ1-5	CASESSTGEPQHF
14	TRBV6-5	TRBJ2-7	CASSRQTDSYEQYF
16	TRBV19	TRBJ2-1	CASSIFGRAVNNEQFF
16	TRBV11-2	TRBJ2-1	CASSLGWTSGYNEQFF
13	TRBV30	TRBJ1-2	CAWSPGQPVGGTF
14	TRBV7-2	TRBJ1-1	CASSSTREMTEAFF
16	TRBV7-2	TRBJ2-7	CASSPLLMGQDYEQYF
11	TRBV29-1	TRBJ2-7	CSVGETYEQYF
17	TRBV7-9	TRBJ2-2	CASSLRGGQENTGELFF
13	TRBV30	TRBJ2-7	CAWGGVARYEQYF
14	TRBV6-5	NA	CASRSGLAGDEQYF
17	TRBV28	TRBJ2-1	CASSSRRAGSSYNEQFF
14	TRBV29-1	TRBJ2-2	CSVGGDRGSGELFF
14	TRBV28	TRBJ2-7	CASSLLAGGAPKYF
14	TRBV25-1	TRBJ1-5	CASSEAGSNQPQHF
13	TRBV6-5	TRBJ2-2	CASGTVNTGELFF
15	TRBV15	TRBJ2-1	CATSRDRGSYNEQFF
13	TRBV19	TRBJ1-4	CASQQGAGEKLFF
15	TRBV7-9	TRBJ2-1	CASSPERGGHNEQFF
13	TRBV28	TRBJ2-5	CASSFGLDRGQYF
14	TRBV27	TRBJ2-4	CASSLSSKGNIQYF
18	TRBV7-3	TRBJ2-1	CASSLTSGAGGSYNEQFF
16	TRBV30	TRBJ2-5	CAWSGRGSGYQETQYF
16	TRBV7-2	TRBJ2-7	CASSRTSGSRIYEQYF
19	TRBV7-3	TRBJ2-1	CASSLLRTSGRGSYNEQFF
15	TRBV5-1	TRBJ2-3	CASSLVLSPTDTQYF
16	TRBV5-6	TRBJ2-1	CASSLPGGGHLDEQFF
14	TRBV7-2	TRBJ2-2	CASSIQGLTGELFF
15	TRBV28	TRBJ2-3	CASRRSGGADYAQYF
14	TRBV7-2	TRBJ2-2	CASSFRGVGGELFF
16	TRBV18	TRBJ2-2	CASSPLGTGETGELFF
14	TRBV7-9	TRBJ1-2	CASSSGTGKYGYTF
14	TRBV27	TRBJ1-3	CASSLTASGNTIYF
16	TRBV18	TRBJ1-1	CASSPQQGQMNTEAFF
14	TRBV7-2	TRBJ2-1	CASRQSMGQGAKFF
14	TRBV9	TRBJ1-3	CASSVSWGGNTIYF
15	TRBV7-8	TRBJ2-3	CASSPSPPSTDTQYF
19	TRBV5-8	TRBJ1-5	CASSLGSSRFVRGNQPQHF
20	TRBV27	TRBJ2-3	CASSPLPGFTSSIGADTQYF
16	TRBV5-6	TRBJ2-3	CASSFDGGGMADTQYF
15	TRBV7-9	TRBJ1-4	CASSPGQSFNEKLFF
16	TRBV4-1	TRBJ2-1	CASSQARGGAGNEQFF
17	TRBV27	TRBJ2-5	CASSLLAGGLHQETQYF
15	TRBV27	TRBJ2-3	CASRPTGRITDTQYF
14	TRBV6-1	TRBJ2-5	CASREGASGETQYF
14	TRBV18	TRBJ2-7	CASSPDSGLREQYF
17	TRBV11-2	TRBJ2-2	CASSSLTSGDATGELFF
15	TRBV30	TRBJ2-3	CAWSRTSGRADTQYF
16	TRBV5-6	TRBJ2-3	CASSLVRGAITDTQYF
14	TRBV7-2	TRBJ2-7	CASSRDTLLYEQYF
13	TRBV6-6	TRBJ2-7	CASSLQGVHEQYF